This T cell receptor (beta chain) originates from a study of vaccination and CD4 T cells after COVID-19. This clonotype was seen more than once but under ten times. Its antigen is as yet unknown. Described treatment: approximately 11-day PBMC culture with coronavirus spike peptide pools or control peptides (ViraFEST assay). Unmatched junction bases numbered 4, after V lost 0 bases and J lost 4 bases. This CDR3 contains 15 residues. Germline V lookup: CDR1 MNHEY, CDR2 SVGEGT. Sequencing of the DNA from cultured CD4+ T cells was carried out with the Oncomine TCR Beta short-read assay. TCRdb used MiXCR to reprocess the PCR reads, holding one entry per CDR3 protein. The table has around 16,000 distinct CDR3 sequences, 57% seen once.

V is TRBV6-2 or TRBV6-3 and J is TRBJ1-2, with 8 bases identical to TRBD1. This receptor was identified in a human donor who had recovered from COVID-19. Input material: CD4+ T cells from blood, cultured in vitro. The CDR3 protein is CASSYSRGLAYGYTF. In DNA form, the CDR3 reads TGTGCCAGCAGTTACTCCAGGGGGCTTGCCTATGGCTACACCTTC.